This TCR beta chain was profiled in a study of blood T cell repertoires in COVID-19 (dated by TCRdb to between 2020 and 2021). Regarding the complete study: Collaborator samples came from the United States, Italy and Spain and covered acute and convalescent phases of COVID-19. The material from the prospective study consisted of cDNA or gDNA derived from T cells, B-cell-depleted T cells, or PBMCs. Deeply sampled blood TCRbeta repertoires from subjects exposed to, actively infected with, or recovered from COVID-19 were included in the dataset. A freely available public database, intended as a resource for researchers studying the immune response to SARS-CoV-2, is where the repertoires were released. Samples came from the ongoing ImmuneRACE study (first 160 participants) plus 1,254 subjects from 6 global collaborators. Sample metadata almost always included a de-identified subject ID, COVID-19 status, age in years and sex. Where HLA class I and class II types were available, the types were taken from metadata supplied by the sample provider, not from assay-based typing. Overall study outcomes, separate from this receptor: The quantity of clinical and demographic metadata differed by source and by participant and was supplied without curation.

A note on this clone: Its antigen remains unidentified. No much larger clone is present one base from it, and per-base qualities are unavailable.

The immunoSEQ Assay, a bias-controlled multiplex PCR, was used to amplify TCRbeta CDR3 regions from genomic DNA. Concerning the study's data processing: The number of nucleated cells in each sample was estimated by amplification of reference gene primers within the assay. Sequence reads were collapsed and filtered to measure the absolute abundance of every unique TCRbeta CDR3 rearrangement. Productive Simpson clonality was computed per sample as the square root of Simpson's diversity index over productive rearrangements. Here the immuneACCESS table is served through TCRdb, limited to in-frame sequences with V and J called. Missing clones are a known gap in these copies; in checked studies unresolved V genes cover under half, and the rest lacks a known reason. That table supplies the V and J calls and clone size; D and trimming were determined from the DNA. Counted in this sample were 95,000 to 100,000 clones; around 79% of them appeared once. Together, the top ten hold around a sixth of the sample.

Here V drops 0 bases and J drops 8 bases, and the junction holds 7 bases not matched to any gene. From the cysteine up to the phenylalanine, the CDR3 has a length of 16 residues. Just the 48-base CDR3 DNA is kept, in frame starting at base 1. From a lookup of the germline V gene, CDR1 and CDR2 are MGHRA and YSYEKL. Collaborating institutions collected whole blood in K2EDTA tubes following their own protocols. Collaborator samples were shipped for TCRbeta analysis as frozen whole blood, isolated PBMCs, or DNA extracted from either sample type. The receptor was derived from a woman at least 80 years old with active or convalescent COVID-19. The chain was built from TRBV4-1 and TRBJ1-6; TRBD1 fits 7 bases in the junction. Sequenced material: peripheral blood. The bases read TGCGCCAGCAGCCAAGACCCGGGACAGCCCGATTCACCCCTCCACTTT. It encodes CASSQDPGQPDSPLHF.